This TCR beta chain was identified during a study of shared clonotypes between healthy human individuals. The table came from immunoSEQ multiplex PCR; TCRdb's copy has only in-frame clones and leaves some out. Among under 600,000 clones listed, about 96% were seen once. The receptor comes from a woman aged 25 to 39 in good health. The sequenced sample consisted of naive CD4+ T cells sorted from blood. The subset denotes: CD45RA+ positively selected.

This CDR3 reads CASSPKNGGLLNQPQHF. The CDR3, as DNA: TGTGCCAGCAGCCCGAAAAATGGGGGACTCCTCAATCAGCCCCAGCATTTT. The chain combines TRBV11-3 with TRBJ1-5; possibly TRBD1 for D (5 bases). Trimming removed 5 bases from V and 3 bases from J, with 20 bases in between. The V gene's germline CDR1 is SGHNT and CDR2 YENEEA. The CDR3 contains 17 residues.